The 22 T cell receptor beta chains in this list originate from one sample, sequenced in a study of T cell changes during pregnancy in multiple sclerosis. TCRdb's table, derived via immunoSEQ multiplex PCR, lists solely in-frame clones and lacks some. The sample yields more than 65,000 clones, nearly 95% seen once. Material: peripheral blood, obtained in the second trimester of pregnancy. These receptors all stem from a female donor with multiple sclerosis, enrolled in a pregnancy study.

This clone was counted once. CDR3 sequence reads: CASSIGRVGPNTGELFF. The CDR3 region has the DNA TGTGCCAGTAGTATTGGTCGAGTGGGGCCGAACACCGGGGAGCTGTTTTTT. J is TRBJ2-2 and V is TRBV19; maybe TRBD1 (5 bases). CDR1 and CDR2 from the germline V gene are LNHDA and SQIVND (reference sequence). With 3 bases removed from V and 0 bases from J, the gap between germline ends came to 14 bases. CDR3 length: 17 amino acids.

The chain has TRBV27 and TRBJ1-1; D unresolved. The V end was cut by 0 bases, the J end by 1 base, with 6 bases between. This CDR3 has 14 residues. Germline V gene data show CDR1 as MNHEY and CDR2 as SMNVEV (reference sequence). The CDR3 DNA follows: TGTGCCAGCAGTTTATCTGGCTCGAACACTGAAGCTTTCTTT. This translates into CASSLSGSNTEAFF.

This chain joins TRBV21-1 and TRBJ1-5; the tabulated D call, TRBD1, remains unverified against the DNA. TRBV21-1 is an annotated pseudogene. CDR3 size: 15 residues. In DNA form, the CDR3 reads TGTGCCAGCAGGGGACAGGGAGGAGGTTGGCAGCCCCAGCATTTT. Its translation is CASRGQGGGWQPQHF.

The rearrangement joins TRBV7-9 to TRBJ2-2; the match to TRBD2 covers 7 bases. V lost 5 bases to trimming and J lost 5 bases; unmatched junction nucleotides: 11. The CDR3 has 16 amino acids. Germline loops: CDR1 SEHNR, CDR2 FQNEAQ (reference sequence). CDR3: CASSQRGGSLTGELFF. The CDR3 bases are TGTGCCAGCAGCCAACGGGGCGGGAGTCTGACCGGGGAGCTGTTTTTT. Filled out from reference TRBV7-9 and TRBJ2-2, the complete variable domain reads DTGVSQNPRHKITKRGQNVTFRCDPISEHNRLYWYRQTLGQGPEFLTYFQNEAQLEKSRLLSDRFSAERPKGSFSTLEIQRTEQGDSAMYLCASSQRGGSLTGELFFGEGSRLTVL.

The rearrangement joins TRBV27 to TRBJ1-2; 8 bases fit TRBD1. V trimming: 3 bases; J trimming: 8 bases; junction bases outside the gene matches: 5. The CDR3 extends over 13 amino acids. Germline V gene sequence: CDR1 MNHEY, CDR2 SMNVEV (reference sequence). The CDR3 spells CASSFTDRDGYTF. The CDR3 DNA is TGTGCCAGCAGTTTCACGGACAGGGACGGCTACACCTTC.

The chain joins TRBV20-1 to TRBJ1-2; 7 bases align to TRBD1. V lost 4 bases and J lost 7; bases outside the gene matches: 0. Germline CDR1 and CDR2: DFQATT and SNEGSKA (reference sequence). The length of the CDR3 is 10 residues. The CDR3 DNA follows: TGCAGTGCTACAGGGGGTGGCTACACCTTC. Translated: CSATGGGYTF.

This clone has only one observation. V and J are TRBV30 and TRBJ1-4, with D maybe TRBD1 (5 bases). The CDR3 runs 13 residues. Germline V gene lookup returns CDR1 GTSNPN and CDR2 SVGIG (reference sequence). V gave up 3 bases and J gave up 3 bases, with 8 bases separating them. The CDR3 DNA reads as TGTGCCTGGAGCCGGGACTCTAATGAAAAACTGTTTTTT. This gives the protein CAWSRDSNEKLFF.

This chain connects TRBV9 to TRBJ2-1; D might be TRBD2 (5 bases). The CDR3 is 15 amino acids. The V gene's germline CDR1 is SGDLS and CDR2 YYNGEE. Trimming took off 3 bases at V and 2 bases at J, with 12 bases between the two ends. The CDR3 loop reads CASSGSGATYNEQFF. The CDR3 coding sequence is TGTGCCAGCAGCGGGAGCGGCGCCACCTACAATGAGCAGTTCTTC.

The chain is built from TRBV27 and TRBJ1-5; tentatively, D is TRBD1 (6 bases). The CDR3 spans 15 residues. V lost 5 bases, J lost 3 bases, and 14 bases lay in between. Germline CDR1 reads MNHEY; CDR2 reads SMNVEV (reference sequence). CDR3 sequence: CASSPQQGTNQPQHF. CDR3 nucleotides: TGTGCCAGCAGTCCGCAGCAGGGGACCAATCAGCCCCAGCATTTT.

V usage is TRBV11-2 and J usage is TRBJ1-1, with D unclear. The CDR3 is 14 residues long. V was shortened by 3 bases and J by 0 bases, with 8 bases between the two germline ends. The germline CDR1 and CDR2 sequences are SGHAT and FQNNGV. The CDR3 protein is CASSFLRMNTEAFF. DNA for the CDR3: TGTGCCAGCAGCTTCCTCAGGATGAACACTGAAGCTTTCTTT.

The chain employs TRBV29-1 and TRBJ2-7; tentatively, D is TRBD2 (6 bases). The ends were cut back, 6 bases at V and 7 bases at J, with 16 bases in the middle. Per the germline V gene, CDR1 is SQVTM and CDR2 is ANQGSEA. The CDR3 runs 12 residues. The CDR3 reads CSVSIREREQYF. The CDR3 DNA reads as TGCAGCGTCTCAATTCGGGAGCGGGAGCAGTACTTC.

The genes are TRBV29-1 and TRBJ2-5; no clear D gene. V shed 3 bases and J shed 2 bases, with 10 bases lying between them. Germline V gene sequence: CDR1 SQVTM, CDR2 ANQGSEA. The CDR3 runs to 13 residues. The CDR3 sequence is CSVDVSSQETQYF. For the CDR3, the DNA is TGCAGCGTTGACGTCAGTTCACAAGAGACCCAGTACTTC.

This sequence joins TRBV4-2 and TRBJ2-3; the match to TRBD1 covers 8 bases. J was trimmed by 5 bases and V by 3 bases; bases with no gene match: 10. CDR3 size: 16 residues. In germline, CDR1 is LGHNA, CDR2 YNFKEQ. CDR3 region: CASSQGFRGPEDTQYF. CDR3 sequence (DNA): TGTGCCAGCAGCCAGGGGTTCAGGGGGCCCGAAGATACGCAGTATTTT.

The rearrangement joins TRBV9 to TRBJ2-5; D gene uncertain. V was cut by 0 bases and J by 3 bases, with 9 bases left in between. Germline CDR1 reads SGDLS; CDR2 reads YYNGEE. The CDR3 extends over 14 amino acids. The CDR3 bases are TGTGCCAGCAGCGTAGGAGGCAACGAAGAGACCCAGTACTTC. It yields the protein CASSVGGNEETQYF.

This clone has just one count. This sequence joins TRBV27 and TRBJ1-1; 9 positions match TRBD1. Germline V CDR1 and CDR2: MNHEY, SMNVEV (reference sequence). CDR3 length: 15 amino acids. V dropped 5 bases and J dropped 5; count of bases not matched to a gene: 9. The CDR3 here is CASSRTGGRETEAFF. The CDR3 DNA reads TGTGCCAGCAGTAGAACAGGGGGCCGTGAAACTGAAGCTTTCTTT.

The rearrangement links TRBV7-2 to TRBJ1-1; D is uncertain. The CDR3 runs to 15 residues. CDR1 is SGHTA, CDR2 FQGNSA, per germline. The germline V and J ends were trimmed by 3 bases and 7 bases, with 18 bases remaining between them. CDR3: CASSFVPWPGNEAFF. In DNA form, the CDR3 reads TGTGCCAGCAGCTTTGTCCCGTGGCCAGGAAATGAAGCTTTCTTT.

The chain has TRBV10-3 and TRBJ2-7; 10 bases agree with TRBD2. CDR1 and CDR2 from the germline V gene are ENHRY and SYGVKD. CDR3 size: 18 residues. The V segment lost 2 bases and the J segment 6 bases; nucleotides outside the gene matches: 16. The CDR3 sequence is CAISEPQGIAGGFGEQYF. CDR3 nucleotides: TGTGCCATCAGTGAGCCTCAAGGGATAGCGGGAGGATTTGGCGAGCAGTACTTC.

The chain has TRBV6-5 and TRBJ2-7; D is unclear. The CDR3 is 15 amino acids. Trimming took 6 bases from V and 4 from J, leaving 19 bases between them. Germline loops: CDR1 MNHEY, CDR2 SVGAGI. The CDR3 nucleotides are TGTGCCAGCAGCCTTCTACCGGAGAACCCATACGAGCAGTACTTC. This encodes CASSLLPENPYEQYF.

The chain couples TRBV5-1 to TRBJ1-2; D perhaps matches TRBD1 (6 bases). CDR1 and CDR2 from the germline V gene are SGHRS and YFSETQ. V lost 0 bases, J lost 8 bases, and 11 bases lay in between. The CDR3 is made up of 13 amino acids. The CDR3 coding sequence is TGCGCCAGCAGCTTGGAGGGGGTTAGGGGCTACACCTTC. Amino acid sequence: CASSLEGVRGYTF.

The CDR3 DNA reads as TGTGCCAGCTCACCGCCGGGACTAGCGGACCAAGAGACCCAGTACTTC. Protein product: CASSPPGLADQETQYF. The gene calls are TRBV18 and TRBJ2-5; 11 bases agree with TRBD2. Trimming removed 3 bases from V and 0 bases from J; junction bases left unmatched: 3. CDR1 is KGHSH, CDR2 LQKENI, per germline. The CDR3 covers 16 residues.

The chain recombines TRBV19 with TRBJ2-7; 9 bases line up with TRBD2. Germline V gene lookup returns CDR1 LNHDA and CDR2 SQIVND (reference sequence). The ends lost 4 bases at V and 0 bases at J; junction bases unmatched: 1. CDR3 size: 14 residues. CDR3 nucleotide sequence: TGTGCCAGTAGTACGACTAGCGGCTCCTACGAGCAGTACTTC. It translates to CASSTTSGSYEQYF.

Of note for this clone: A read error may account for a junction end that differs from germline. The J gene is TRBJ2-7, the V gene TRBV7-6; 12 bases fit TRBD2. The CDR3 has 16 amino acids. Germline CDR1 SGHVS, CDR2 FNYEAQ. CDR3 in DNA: TGTGCCAGCAGCCGACTAGCGGGAGAAAGGTCCTACGAGCAGTATTTC. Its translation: CASSRLAGERSYEQYF. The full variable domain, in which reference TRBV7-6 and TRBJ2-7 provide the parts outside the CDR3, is GAGVSQSPRYKVTKRGQDVALRCDPISGHVSLYWYRQALGQGPEFLTYFNYEAQQDKSGLPNDRFSAERPEGSISTLTIQRTEQRDSAMYRCASSRLAGERSYEQYFGPGTRLTVT.